What follows are 21 T cell receptor beta chains derived from one specimen sequenced in a study of CD8+CD57+ T cells in acquired aplastic anemia. TCR beta VDJ and CDR3 profiling used genomic DNA as template. TCRdb re-called the reads through MiXCR, storing one row per CDR3 protein. In the table there are about 290,000 distinct CDR3 sequences, approximately 60% of which are singletons. CD8+CD57+ cell expansion had been shown by flow cytometry in patients chosen for sequencing. Sequences were obtained from sorted CD4+, CD8+, or CD8+CD57+ T cells (not recorded which) from PBMCs. The receptor set was obtained from a human donor with aplastic anemia.

This clonotype was picked up many times. DNA for the CDR3: TGTGCCATCAGCACAGGGGGCTGGACTGAAGCTTTCTTT. Amino acids: CAISTGGWTEAFF. V gene TRBV10-3 combines with J gene TRBJ1-1, with 9 bases aligning to TRBD1. There are 13 residues in the CDR3. Germline CDR1 and CDR2: ENHRY and SYGVKD. V shed 6 bases, J shed 5 bases, and the junction held 4 bases outside the gene matches.

V gene TRBV5-1 combines with J gene TRBJ2-2; TRBD1 aligns across 8 bases. This CDR3 has 13 amino acids. V lost 5 bases and J lost 8; bases outside the gene matches: 5. Germline assignment: CDR1 SGHRS and CDR2 YFSETQ. The CDR3 DNA reads as TGCGCCAGCAGGGGACAGGAGAAGGGGGAGCTGTTTTTT. Translation: CASRGQEKGELFF.

As for this clonotype: The CDR3 does not end in the conserved phenylalanine or tryptophan, so this is likely a read error. The DNA is left out, because the CDR3 cannot be placed on it with certainty; the CDR3 is given as TCRdb lists it. This chain connects TRBV7-2 to TRBJ1-6; the table assigns TRBD1, which was not confirmed against the DNA. The CDR3 spans 11 residues, counting both ends. Germline lookup yields CDR1 SGHTA and CDR2 FQGNSA. The CDR3 reads CASSSRGGKNY.

This clonotype was seen at least ten times. The rearrangement uses TRBV5-1 and TRBJ1-1, with a tentative D call TRBD1 (5 bases). Trimming pared 3 bases from V and 1 base from J, leaving 13 bases between. The CDR3 is made up of 15 amino acids. Per germline, CDR1 SGHRS and CDR2 YFSETQ. The CDR3 sequence: CASSSVGAGNTEAFF. Written as DNA, the CDR3 is TGCGCCAGCAGCTCGGTAGGGGCGGGGAACACTGAAGCTTTCTTT.

CDR3 amino acids: CSAPGPDRGDYNEQFF. CDR3 sequence (DNA): TGCAGTGCACCGGGACCGGACAGGGGGGACTACAATGAGCAGTTCTTC. This chain uses TRBV20-1 with TRBJ2-1; 10 nucleotides align to TRBD1. J lost 3 bases, V lost 6 bases, and 11 bases had no gene match. The germline V gene encodes CDR1 DFQATT and CDR2 SNEGSKA (reference sequence). The CDR3 is 16 residues long.

There are a few counts of this clonotype. The chain employs TRBV24-1 and TRBJ2-7; TRBD1 matches at 9 bases. CDR1 and CDR2 from the germline V gene are KGHDR and SFDVKD. The length of the CDR3 is 15 residues. V lost 1 base and J lost 4; bases outside the gene matches: 4. CDR3 protein: CATSDFGTGLYEQYF. CDR3 coding DNA: TGTGCCACCAGTGATTTTGGGACAGGGCTTTACGAGCAGTACTTC.

The rearrangement uses TRBV20-1 and TRBJ1-1; possible D gene TRBD1, 5 bases. V was shortened by 0 bases and J by 7 bases, with 12 bases between the two germline ends. CDR3 length: 13 amino acids. In germline, CDR1 is DFQATT, CDR2 SNEGSKA (reference sequence). The CDR3 protein is CSARDPVRGEAFF. CDR3 DNA: TGCAGTGCTAGAGATCCAGTGAGGGGTGAAGCTTTCTTT.

J is TRBJ1-1 and V is TRBV7-2; D is possibly TRBD1 (5 bases). There are 14 residues in the CDR3. From germline, CDR1 is SGHTA and CDR2 FQGNSA. Trimming cost V 5 bases and J 10 bases, with 20 bases left between them. The CDR3 protein is CASSRVTMTAPAFF. The DNA for the CDR3 is TGTGCCAGCAGCCGAGTTACCATGACAGCCCCAGCTTTCTTT.

Many counts were recorded for this clonotype. The chain uses TRBV7-8 and TRBJ2-5, with 10 bases lining up with TRBD1. The V segment lost 5 bases and the J segment 5 bases; nucleotides outside the gene matches: 5. Germline loops: CDR1 SGHVS, CDR2 FQNEAQ. The CDR3 consists of 14 residues. The CDR3 bases are TGTGCCAGCAGCCGGGACAGGGGTTTTGAGACCCAGTACTTC. It specifies CASSRDRGFETQYF.

This clonotype is medium-sized by share. The chain recombines TRBV6-1 with TRBJ2-7, with TRBD1 matching 7 bases. Germline trimming cut 7 bases from V and 4 bases from J; bases unmatched to any gene: 16. The CDR3 runs to 16 residues. Germline loops: CDR1 MNHNS, CDR2 SASEGT. The CDR3 is CASMDWGQDRAYEQYF. The CDR3 coding sequence is TGTGCCAGCATGGATTGGGGGCAAGACAGGGCGTACGAGCAGTACTTC.

V gene TRBV12-3 or TRBV12-4 combines with J gene TRBJ1-2; 7 nucleotides agree with TRBD1. J was trimmed by 6 bases and V by 3 bases; bases with no gene match: 7. CDR3 length equals 14 residues. CDR3 sequence (DNA): TGTGCCAGCAGTTTTAAAGGGGGCCGCGATGGCTACACCTTC. Its translation is CASSFKGGRDGYTF.

The V call is TRBV19, the J call TRBJ2-2; TRBD1 matches at 9 bases. V lost 5 bases, J lost 4 bases, and 5 bases stayed unmatched. The CDR3 contains 15 residues. Germline lookup yields CDR1 LNHDA and CDR2 SQIVND (reference sequence). CDR3 loop: CASSEQGAGTGELFF. For the CDR3, the DNA is TGTGCCAGTAGTGAACAGGGGGCGGGCACCGGGGAGCTGTTTTTT.

This clonotype was observed at least ten times. The chain combines TRBV3-1 with TRBJ2-3; no firm D call. V was pared by 9 bases and J by 5 bases, with 15 bases between. Looked up from germline, CDR1 is LGHDT and CDR2 is YNNKEL (reference sequence). The CDR3 is 13 amino acids. The DNA for the CDR3 is TGTGCCAGTAGAGACCCGGGCGGAGATACGCAGTATTTT. As protein: CASRDPGGDTQYF.

The rearrangement joins TRBV5-1 to TRBJ1-1, with D unclear. Germline V CDR1 and CDR2: SGHRS, YFSETQ. The CDR3 is made up of 16 amino acids. Trimming took 0 bases from V and 2 from J, leaving 14 bases between them. CDR3 in DNA: TGCGCCAGCAGCTTGGGACTAGCGGGAGAAAACACTGAAGCTTTCTTT. Translation: CASSLGLAGENTEAFF.

Written as DNA, the CDR3 is TGCGCCAGCAGCCCTGTCAGGGTCCTCACAGATACGCAGTATTTT. Translated: CASSPVRVLTDTQYF. The chain employs TRBV5-1 and TRBJ2-3; D is perhaps TRBD1 (5 bases). CDR3 length: 15 residues. Trimming stripped 4 bases from V and 2 bases from J, with 14 bases between. Germline CDR1 and CDR2: SGHRS and YFSETQ. Supplemented by reference TRBV5-1 and TRBJ2-3, the full variable domain reads KAGVTQTPRYLIKTRGQQVTLSCSPISGHRSVSWYQQTPGQGLQFLFEYFSETQRNKGNFPGRFSGRQFSNSRSEMNVSTLELGDSALYLCASSPVRVLTDTQYFGPGTRLTVL.

The chain has TRBV20-1 and TRBJ2-2, with D uncertain. Trimming stripped 3 bases from V and 4 bases from J, with 9 bases between. The germline CDR1 and CDR2 sequences are DFQATT and SNEGSKA (reference sequence). The length of the CDR3 is 13 residues. Here the CDR3 DNA reads TGCAGTGCTAGCAGTTTGGGCACCGGGGAGCTGTTTTTT. This gives the protein CSASSLGTGELFF.

In regard to this clonotype: One junction end disagrees with the germline gene, perhaps due to a read error. This rearrangement joins TRBV4-1 to TRBJ2-3, with 7 bases aligning to TRBD2. The CDR3 length is 14 residues. CDR1 MGHRA and CDR2 YSYEKL come from the germline V gene. As DNA, the CDR3 is TGCGCCGGCAGCCTTAGCGGGAGCACAGATACGCAGTATTTT. It is translated as CAGSLSGSTDTQYF.

This sequence joins TRBV7-2 and TRBJ1-5; D remains ambiguous. The CDR3 has 13 amino acids. V lost 2 bases and J 4 bases, leaving 6 bases between the germline ends. From germline, CDR1 is SGHTA and CDR2 FQGNSA. DNA of the CDR3: TGTGCCAGCAGCTTATTACAGAATCAGCCCCAGCATTTT. Translation gives CASSLLQNQPQHF. Full variable domain (missing parts from reference TRBV7-2 and TRBJ1-5): GAGVSQSPSNKVTEKGKDVELRCDPISGHTALYWYRQSLGQGLEFLIYFQGNSAPDKSGLPSDRFSAERTGGSVSTLTIQRTQQEDSAVYLCASSLLQNQPQHFGDGTRLSIL.

This clonotype was observed a single time. This chain links TRBV9 with TRBJ2-1; tentatively, D is TRBD1 or TRBD2 (6 bases each). The ends were cut back, 4 bases at V and 2 bases at J, with 16 bases in the middle. This CDR3 comprises 16 residues. Germline V lookup: CDR1 SGDLS, CDR2 YYNGEE. The CDR3: CASSTKRGEAYNEQFF. For the CDR3, the DNA is TGTGCCAGCAGCACGAAAAGGGGGGAAGCCTACAATGAGCAGTTCTTC. Variable domain in full (rest from reference TRBV9 and TRBJ2-1): DSGVTQTPKHLITATGQRVTLRCSPRSGDLSVYWYQQSLDQGLQFLIQYYNGEERAKGNILERFSAQQFPDLHSELNLSSLELGDSALYFCASSTKRGEAYNEQFFGPGTRLTVL.

This clonotype was seen once. The gene calls are TRBV20-1 and TRBJ2-3, with 10 bases aligning to TRBD2. Looked up from germline, CDR1 is DFQATT and CDR2 is SNEGSKA (reference sequence). This CDR3 comprises 16 residues. With V trimmed by 5 bases and J by 11 bases, 19 bases remained unmatched. The CDR3 is CSARHPEAGGGVEQYF. The CDR3, as DNA: TGCAGTGCTCGGCACCCCGAAGCGGGAGGGGGGGTTGAGCAGTATTTT.

The J gene is TRBJ1-1, the V gene TRBV7-2, with TRBD1 matching over 7 bases. The CDR3 totals 14 residues. From germline, CDR1 is SGHTA and CDR2 FQGNSA. Unmatched junction bases numbered 6, after V lost 4 bases and J lost 4 bases. The CDR3 sequence: CASSSQGFGTEAFF. CDR3 DNA: TGTGCCAGCAGCTCACAGGGGTTCGGCACTGAAGCTTTCTTT.